This TCR beta chain originates from a study of blood T cells in healthy people across ages. Turning to the study itself: The capture of about one barcoded beta molecule per two T cells was achieved by template switching.

Germline V gives CDR1 MDHEN, CDR2 SYDVKM. V was pared by 8 bases and J by 8 bases, with 15 bases between. The CDR3 is 12 residues long. Combining a sample-barcoded 5' primer with a J-beta primer mix, a second PCR ran for 7 to 11 cycles. TCRdb used MiXCR to reprocess the 5' RACE reads, holding one entry per CDR3 protein. The sample lists about 1,800,000 distinct CDR3 sequences; roughly 27% were seen once. Samples had at least 7 million PBMCs isolated from them. Sequencing was carried out using blood. The clonotype originates from a woman aged 25 to 39 in good health. V usage is TRBV28 and J usage is TRBJ1-2, with a weak D call TRBD1 (5 bases). For the CDR3, the DNA is TGTGCCAGCGCGCCGTGGGGCCAAGGCTACACCTTC. It specifies CASAPWGQGYTF.